Given below is one TCR beta chain in context. Its target is unknown. The data are from a study of beta chain features in type 1 diabetes. Turning to the study itself: All of the samples together had around 110,000,000 sorted cells examined.

V was clipped by 4 bases and J by 8 bases; unmatched bases: 7. This CDR3 spans 13 amino acids. The germline gives CDR1 LNHDA, CDR2 SQIVND (reference sequence). Study results and caveats: Moderate yet significant TCRB CDR3 shortening was seen in Type 1 diabetes patients in all four CD4+ subsets.

The entirety of the isolated RNA underwent reverse transcription, so expressed TCRB transcripts were sequenced. The table came from immunoSEQ multiplex PCR; TCRdb's copy has only in-frame clones and leaves some out. The sample holds fewer than 150,000 clones, less than 8.5% seen once. Sequencing was done on a sample of central memory CD4+ T cells from blood. V and J are TRBV19 and TRBJ1-1; 7 bases align to TRBD1. The sequence derives from a woman in her thirties in good health. The CDR3 DNA sequence: TGTGCCAGTAGTAAAAGGGACAGCGAGGAAGCTTTCTTT. Amino acid sequence: CASSKRDSEEAFF.